This TCR beta chain was sequenced during a study of type 1 and type 2 diabetes patients. The PCR template was genomic DNA. The TCR beta CDR3 region was amplified using 30 forward and 13 reverse primers. A single record per CDR3 protein comes from TCRdb applying MiXCR to the multiplex PCR reads. The sample contains around 300,000 distinct CDR3 sequences, around 47% of which appear only once. The CDR3 runs 15 residues. The ends lost 6 bases at V and 7 bases at J; junction bases unmatched: 12. This clonotype was detected only a few times. V and J are TRBV12-3 or TRBV12-4 and TRBJ1-2; 9 bases match TRBD1. Sequencing was carried out using peripheral blood mononuclear cells (PBMCs). This clonotype was sampled from a man between 18 and 29 years old with type 2 diabetes. CDR3 sequence reads: CASSIPGQGLLGYTF. CDR3 nucleotide sequence: TGTGCCAGCAGCATTCCGGGACAGGGATTGCTTGGCTACACCTTC.